Below, 28 T cell receptor beta chains from the same sample are listed, as sequenced in a study of blood T cell repertoires in COVID-19. Sequencing was performed with immunoSEQ multiplex PCR; in TCRdb, only in-frame clones are kept and a portion is missing. The table has about 350,000 clones, roughly 87% seen once. Sequenced: peripheral blood. These receptors were obtained from a woman aged 60-75 years with COVID-19, enrolled during active disease.

The chain couples TRBV7-9 to TRBJ2-1; TRBD2 matches at 11 bases. CDR1 SEHNR and CDR2 FQNEAQ come from the germline V gene (reference sequence). V shed 5 bases, J shed 1 base, and the junction held 4 bases outside the gene matches. This CDR3 is built from 16 residues. CDR3 sequence: CASSTRTSGSYNEQFF. CDR3 nucleotide sequence: TGTGCCAGCAGCACTCGGACTAGCGGGTCCTACAATGAGCAGTTCTTC.

The rearrangement uses TRBV14 and TRBJ1-6; D is ambiguous. The V gene lost 1 base and the J gene lost 8 bases, with 6 bases spanning the gap. Germline V gives CDR1 SGHDN, CDR2 FVKESK. The CDR3 has 13 amino acids. In nucleotides, the CDR3 is TGTGCCAGCAGCCAAGTTTCATATTCACCCCTCCACTTT. Residues: CASSQVSYSPLHF.

J is TRBJ2-1 and V is TRBV19; 11 bases are shared with TRBD2. Germline CDR1 and CDR2: LNHDA and SQIVND (reference sequence). The trim removed 8 bases at V and 7 bases at J, leaving 19 bases unmatched. The CDR3 loop spans 18 amino acids. The CDR3 nucleotides read TGTGCCAGTGAAAGGCGGCTAGCGGGGGGCAGAATGGGGAATGAGCAGTTCTTC. The encoded protein is CASERRLAGGRMGNEQFF.

This clone was picked up one time. This sequence may be a read error, since a much larger clone differs from it by one base. This specimen includes other DNA sequences encoding the same CDR3. The chain employs TRBV5-1 and TRBJ1-1; D is ambiguous. V gave up 2 bases and J gave up 1 base, with 6 bases separating them. Germline assignment: CDR1 SGHRS and CDR2 YFSETQ. This CDR3 has 13 residues. The CDR3 nucleotides are TGCGCCAGCAGCTTAGGAGGGAACACTGAAGCTTTCTTT. Translation gives CASSLGGNTEAFF.

This clone was seen more than once but under ten times. The chain has TRBV18 and TRBJ1-1; 10 positions agree with TRBD1. The length of the CDR3 is 16 residues. V gave up 4 bases and J gave up 1 base; unmatched junction bases: 6. CDR1 KGHSH and CDR2 LQKENI come from the germline V gene. CDR3 sequence reads: CASSRQGAGGNTEAFF. In DNA form, the CDR3 reads TGTGCCAGCTCACGACAGGGGGCTGGAGGGAACACTGAAGCTTTCTTT.

The genes are TRBV30 and TRBJ2-7, with TRBD2 matching 7 bases. Germline V gene sequence: CDR1 GTSNPN, CDR2 SVGIG (reference sequence). CDR3 length equals 13 residues. V was clipped by 8 bases and J by 7 bases; unmatched bases: 14. The CDR3 spells CARGSGRPQEQYF. For the CDR3, the DNA is TGTGCCAGGGGTAGCGGGCGGCCGCAGGAGCAGTACTTC.

The V gene is TRBV6-5, the J gene TRBJ1-2, with 7 nucleotides matching TRBD1. The CDR3 length is 12 residues. Germline V gene lookup returns CDR1 MNHEY and CDR2 SVGAGI. The trim removed 7 bases at V and 3 bases at J, leaving 2 bases unmatched. The CDR3 spells CASNRGDYGYTF. The DNA of the CDR3 is TGTGCCAGCAACAGGGGCGACTATGGCTACACCTTC.

About this clone itself: This sample includes further DNA sequences coding for the same CDR3. V gene TRBV3-1 (or the pseudogene TRBV3-2) combines with J gene TRBJ1-2; unclear D gene. Germline CDR1 is LGHDT and CDR2 is YNNKEL (reference sequence). This CDR3 spans 13 amino acids. V was trimmed by 1 base and J by 2 bases, leaving 5 bases between them. In DNA form, the CDR3 reads TGTGCCAGCAGCCAAGCAGTCAACTATGGCTACACCTTC. Translating gives CASSQAVNYGYTF.

This clone was seen a few times. The chain is built from TRBV3-1 (or the pseudogene TRBV3-2) and TRBJ2-2; D unresolved. V lost 5 bases and J 0 bases, leaving 13 bases between the germline ends. In germline, CDR1 is LGHDT, CDR2 YNNKEL (reference sequence). The CDR3 has 16 amino acids. The CDR3 region has the DNA TGTGCCAGCAGCTTCCTCCAGGTTACGAACACCGGGGAGCTGTTTTTT. It specifies CASSFLQVTNTGELFF.

This chain uses TRBV4-1 with TRBJ2-1; possibly TRBD1 for D (6 bases). CDR3 size: 15 residues. V lost 1 base, J lost 4 bases, and 11 bases lay in between. CDR1 is MGHRA and CDR2 is YSYEKL in the germline V gene. This chain's CDR3 is CASSQGAGEYNEQFF. CDR3 in DNA: TGCGCCAGCAGCCAAGGGGCAGGGGAATACAATGAGCAGTTCTTC.

V and J are TRBV11-2 and TRBJ2-3; 8 nucleotides line up with TRBD2. After removal of 3 bases from V and 5 bases from J, the junction contained 10 bases not matched to a gene. The CDR3 spans 16 residues. Germline lookup yields CDR1 SGHAT and CDR2 FQNNGV. The CDR3: CASSFPQRGGQDTQYF. The CDR3 coding sequence is TGTGCCAGCAGCTTTCCCCAACGGGGGGGCCAAGATACGCAGTATTTT.

In its sample, this clone was seen once. The V and J genes are TRBV5-1 and TRBJ1-1; the D is unclear. The CDR3 runs 14 residues. V dropped 2 bases and J dropped 1 base, with 9 bases sitting between them. Germline V gene lookup returns CDR1 SGHRS and CDR2 YFSETQ. The CDR3 here is CASSFEAGNTEAFF. The DNA for the CDR3 is TGCGCCAGCAGCTTCGAAGCGGGGAACACTGAAGCTTTCTTT.

The chain joins TRBV6-5 to TRBJ1-1; D uncertain. There are 16 residues in the CDR3. The V and J ends lost 2 bases and 0 bases respectively, with 13 bases between them. Germline-derived CDR1 and CDR2 are MNHEY and SVGAGI. The CDR3 DNA follows: TGTGCCAGCAGTTACCAGGCCGACCTAATGAACACTGAAGCTTTCTTT. This gives the protein CASSYQADLMNTEAFF.

The CDR3 here is CASSFPGVNTEAFF. CDR3 coding DNA: TGTGCCAGCAGTTTTCCAGGGGTGAACACTGAAGCTTTCTTT. The chain joins TRBV28 to TRBJ1-1, with D tentatively TRBD1 (6 bases). Trimming shortened V by 3 bases and J by 0 bases, and 8 bases separated the two germline ends. The CDR3 extends over 14 amino acids. Germline V gene lookup returns CDR1 MDHEN and CDR2 SYDVKM.

The chain has TRBV4-1 and TRBJ1-2; D is ambiguous. Germline loops: CDR1 MGHRA, CDR2 YSYEKL. Trimming pared 2 bases from V and 4 bases from J, leaving 11 bases between. CDR3 size: 14 residues. The CDR3 DNA sequence: TGCGCCAGCAGCCAACCTCTCCACTCCTATGGCTACACCTTC. Protein: CASSQPLHSYGYTF.

This chain links TRBV18 with TRBJ2-1; 9 bases are shared with TRBD1. Germline assignment: CDR1 KGHSH and CDR2 LQKENI. V shed 2 bases and J 15 bases; nucleotides not matched to a gene: 5. The length of the CDR3 is 12 residues. Here the CDR3 DNA reads TGTGCCAGCTCACCAGCCGGGACAGGGCCGTTCTTC. This gives the protein CASSPAGTGPFF.

The chain uses TRBV19 and TRBJ1-2; D not resolved. CDR3 length: 13 amino acids. The V gene lost 7 bases and the J gene lost 10 bases, with 19 bases spanning the gap. Looked up from germline, CDR1 is LNHDA and CDR2 is SQIVND (reference sequence). The CDR3 region has the DNA TGTGCCAGTACCCATCAGAATGAGGCTTACTACACCTTC. Encoded protein: CASTHQNEAYYTF. The complete variable domain, with remaining parts taken from reference TRBV19 and TRBJ1-2, reads DGGITQSPKYLFRKEGQNVTLSCEQNLNHDAMYWYRQDPGQGLRLIYYSQIVNDFQKGDIAEGYSVSREKKESFPLTVTSAQKNPTAFYLCASTHQNEAYYTFGSGTRLTVV.

The chain recombines TRBV19 with TRBJ1-1; TRBD1 aligns across 9 bases. CDR3 size: 17 residues. Germline CDR1 is LNHDA and CDR2 is SQIVND (reference sequence). Trimming cost V 8 bases and J 1 base; bases outside gene matches: 14. The CDR3 DNA sequence: TGTGCCAGTTCTACAAGCCGGAGGGACAGGGAGAACACTGAAGCTTTCTTT. This translates into CASSTSRRDRENTEAFF.

The rearrangement uses TRBV19 and TRBJ1-2; weak D call: TRBD1 (5 bases). The CDR3 contains 14 residues. Germline V CDR1 and CDR2: LNHDA, SQIVND (reference sequence). Trimming removed 2 bases from V and 4 bases from J, with 11 bases in between. The DNA of the CDR3 is TGTGCCAGTAGTATAAAAACAGGCCCCTATGGCTACACCTTC. It translates to CASSIKTGPYGYTF.

This chain uses TRBV6-6 with TRBJ1-1; 8 bases are a match to TRBD1. Trimming took 8 bases from V and 4 from J; bases not matched to a gene: 9. This CDR3 is 14 amino acids long. CDR1 is MNHNY and CDR2 is SVGAGI in the germline V gene (reference sequence). The CDR3 sequence: CASEWTGSATEAFF. The DNA of the CDR3 is TGTGCCAGCGAATGGACAGGGTCCGCCACTGAAGCTTTCTTT.

V and J are TRBV6-7 and TRBJ1-5; 10 positions agree with TRBD1. TRBV6-7 is given ORF status, its function remaining uncertain. This CDR3 region has 15 residues. The V segment lost 6 bases and the J segment 3 bases; nucleotides outside the gene matches: 5. The CDR3 DNA reads TGTGCCAGCAGGTTGGACAGGGGGTTCAATCAGCCCCAGCATTTT. Its protein is CASRLDRGFNQPQHF.

The chain recombines TRBV4-1 with TRBJ1-6; D gene ambiguous. There are 20 residues in the CDR3. Trimming took 4 bases from V and 0 from J, leaving 22 bases between them. The germline gives CDR1 MGHRA, CDR2 YSYEKL. CDR3 region: CASSRLPGPRGVSYNSPLHF. The CDR3 DNA reads TGCGCCAGCAGCCGATTACCTGGACCCCGGGGAGTCTCCTATAATTCACCCCTCCACTTT.

This chain joins TRBV5-6 and TRBJ1-6; TRBD1 matches 7 bases. Germline-derived CDR1 and CDR2 are SGHDT and YYEEEE. J gave up 7 bases and V 2 bases, and 3 bases lay outside the gene matches. The CDR3 length is 14 residues. The CDR3 DNA follows: TGTGCCAGCAGCTTACGGGACAGAAATTCACCCCTCCACTTT. As protein: CASSLRDRNSPLHF.

CDR3 in amino acids: CASSNTNWQGKPEAFF. The CDR3 DNA reads as TGTGCCAGCAGCAATACCAACTGGCAGGGAAAGCCTGAAGCTTTCTTT. The chain couples TRBV21-1 to TRBJ1-1; the table calls TRBD1, which could not be checked here. TRBV21-1 is flagged as a pseudogene. This CDR3 is 16 amino acids long.

The V and J genes are TRBV5-4 and TRBJ2-3; 8 bases align to TRBD2. The CDR3 extends over 17 amino acids. Germline loops: CDR1 SGHNT, CDR2 YYREEE (reference sequence). V was pared by 4 bases and J by 2 bases, with 12 bases of the junction left unmatched. The CDR3 spells CASSPRPAGVNTDTQYF. Here the CDR3 DNA reads TGTGCCAGCAGCCCCCGCCCAGCGGGGGTTAACACAGATACGCAGTATTTT.

This clone was counted once. This rearrangement joins TRBV20-1 to TRBJ1-6, with D unclear. V was clipped by 3 bases and J by 5 bases, with 5 bases between them. The germline CDR1 and CDR2 sequences are DFQATT and SNEGSKA (reference sequence). The CDR3 is 12 amino acids. CDR3 sequence: CSASDNNSPLHF. DNA of the CDR3: TGCAGTGCTAGTGACAATAATTCACCCCTCCACTTT.

In this sample, this clone turned up a few times. The chain is built from TRBV5-1 and TRBJ1-2; D may be TRBD1 (5 bases). Germline lookup yields CDR1 SGHRS and CDR2 YFSETQ. This CDR3 comprises 12 residues. V lost 4 bases and J lost 7, with 11 bases in between. The CDR3 DNA is TGCGCCAGCAGCCAGGGAACGTTTGGCTACACCTTC. As protein: CASSQGTFGYTF.

The chain combines TRBV10-1 with TRBJ2-7; D is undetermined. The CDR3 has 13 residues. The V and J ends lost 2 bases and 2 bases respectively, with 7 bases between them. Per germline, CDR1 WNHNN and CDR2 SYGVQD (reference sequence). The CDR3 DNA follows: TGCGCCAGCAGTGAGAATGGCCCCTACGAGCAGTACTTC. This translates into CASSENGPYEQYF.